What follows describes a single TCR beta chain. The data were obtained in a study of blood T cell repertoires in COVID-19. Study-level information: Donors in the United States, Italy and Spain gave samples during acute or convalescent COVID-19. T cells, B-cell-depleted T cells, or PBMCs provided the cDNA or gDNA that served as material.

Original analysis: Cell counts per sample came from amplifying reference gene primers. Produced via immunoSEQ multiplex PCR; TCRdb's table is partial and in-frame only. V and J calls and clone size are those listed in that table; D and trimming were worked out from the DNA. This sample carries approximately 100,000 clones, just under 85% of them seen once, and the ten largest clones take 2.5% to 3.5%. The CDR3 is 15 amino acids. The junction had 8 bases not matched to a gene; V was cut back by 4 bases and J by 4 bases. Germline V gene data show CDR1 as MGHRA and CDR2 as YSYEKL. The clonotype was recovered from a woman aged 80 or over with active or convalescent COVID-19. Sample: peripheral blood. The chain employs TRBV4-1 and TRBJ1-1; 8 positions agree with TRBD1. The CDR3 region is CASSLRRDRTTEAFF. CDR3 in DNA: TGCGCCAGCAGCCTTCGGCGGGACAGGACCACTGAAGCTTTCTTT.